These T cell receptor beta chains were read from a single sample in a study of CD8 T cells in ankylosing spondylitis. Each CDR3 protein is one row after TCRdb ran MiXCR on the 5' RACE reads. This table holds some 800,000 distinct CDR3 sequences, approximately 10% found once. The sample taken for sequencing was blood, either unsorted or a sorted T cell fraction (not recorded which). These receptors were collected from a male donor with ankylosing spondylitis. The CDR3 runs from the conserved cysteine through the conserved F or W. The D gene is left open where the match is weak. Where a row states a size, it is once, few, many or the class of an expanded clone; other rows omit it.

DNA	CDR3	J	D	size	V
TGCGCCAGCAGCCAAGTGAACAGGGTAAATTTCGAGCAGTACTTC	CASSQVNRVNFEQYF	TRBJ2-7	.	many	TRBV4-3
TGCAGCGTTGTGCGGTTCTCCCCAGGAAACACCATATATTTT	CSVVRFSPGNTIYF	TRBJ1-3	.	.	TRBV29-1
TGTGCCAGCAGCCTACTTCTAGCTGGGGATGAGCAGTTCTTC	CASSLLLAGDEQFF	TRBJ2-1	.	.	TRBV3-1
TGTGCCAGCAGCAATCCTGAAACCGGGGAGCTGTTTTTT	CASSNPETGELFF	TRBJ2-2	.	few	TRBV5-5
TGTGCCAGCAGGCGACAGGGAGGCTACACCTTC	CASRRQGGYTF	TRBJ1-2	TRBD1	many	TRBV2
TGTGCCACCAGCAAGCCAGGGGAGAACACTGAAGCTTTCTTT	CATSKPGENTEAFF	TRBJ1-1	.	.	TRBV15
TGTGCCAGCAGCTGGGACGGCCTAGCCAAAAACATTCAGTACTTC	CASSWDGLAKNIQYF	TRBJ2-4	.	few	TRBV11-2
TGTGCCAGCAGCTTCGACAGGGGGCGGATGATCACTGAAGCTTTCTTT	CASSFDRGRMITEAFF	TRBJ1-1	TRBD1	.	TRBV5-6
TGTGCCAGCAGCCAGCAGACCGACTATGGCTACACCTTC	CASSQQTDYGYTF	TRBJ1-2	.	few	TRBV3-1
TGTGCCAGCACTAACTCTTGGGCACAAAACACCGGGGAGCTGTTTTTT	CASTNSWAQNTGELFF	TRBJ2-2	.	.	TRBV12-3/TRBV12-4
TGTGCCAGCAGACAGGACATACCTACTGGCTACACCTTC	CASRQDIPTGYTF	TRBJ1-2	.	few	TRBV6-1
TGTGCCAGCGCCTCGCGGGGACCCTACAATGAGCAGTTCTTC	CASASRGPYNEQFF	TRBJ2-1	.	many	TRBV7-8
TGCGCCAGCAGCCAAGTAATCAGGGAGGGATCGGCTTTCTTT	CASSQVIREGSAFF	TRBJ1-1	.	.	TRBV4-3
TGTGCCAGCAGCGGATATACTAACACCGGGGAGCTGTTTTTT	CASSGYTNTGELFF	TRBJ2-2	.	.	TRBV9
TGTGCCAGCAGCCAAGGGGACCGGGGGGTTGGCGGGGAGCTGTTTTTT	CASSQGDRGVGGELFF	TRBJ2-2	TRBD2	.	TRBV4-2
TGCAGCGCCCGACAAGGCTTAGGTGAAAAACTGTTTTTT	CSARQGLGEKLFF	TRBJ1-4	.	.	TRBV29-1
TGCGCCAGCAGCTTGGCCGGGCAGGAGAGGGCCAACGTCCTGACTTTC	CASSLAGQERANVLTF	TRBJ2-6	.	few	TRBV5-1
TGCGCCAGCAGCCAAGACAGACTAGCGGGAGTCCACGAGCAGTACTTC	CASSQDRLAGVHEQYF	TRBJ2-7	TRBD2	.	TRBV4-3
TGTGCCATCAGTGACTCAGGGGGCAATGGCTACACCTTC	CAISDSGGNGYTF	TRBJ1-2	TRBD1	few	TRBV10-3
TGCAGCGCCACCCCGGACAGGGGGGATGCTTTCTTT	CSATPDRGDAFF	TRBJ1-1	TRBD1	many	TRBV29-1
TGCGCCAGCAGCTTGAGACTAGGCACGAATACGCAGTATTTT	CASSLRLGTNTQYF	TRBJ2-3	.	.	TRBV5-1
TGTGCCAGCAAGAAGAGGAGGAGCTCCTACAATGAGCAGTTCTTC	CASKKRRSSYNEQFF	TRBJ2-1	.	few	TRBV6-1
TGCAGTGCGGGGGGAAATCCCAAAAACATTCAGTACTTC	CSAGGNPKNIQYF	TRBJ2-4	.	few	TRBV20-1
TGTGCCATCCTTCAAACAGGGGTACAGGGCTACACCTTC	CAILQTGVQGYTF	TRBJ1-2	TRBD1	many	TRBV10-3
TGCAGTGCGGGAGGGGACAGGGGCGGCTATGGCTACACCTTC	CSAGGDRGGYGYTF	TRBJ1-2	TRBD1	.	TRBV20-1
TGCAGTGCTCGCTTACTAGGGACTTCCAGGGAGACCCAGTACTTC	CSARLLGTSRETQYF	TRBJ2-5	.	few	TRBV20-1
TGCAGTGCTGGGAGGGCGGGACAGATACACACTGAAGCTTTCTTT	CSAGRAGQIHTEAFF	TRBJ1-1	TRBD1	many	TRBV20-1
TGTGCCAGCAGAATGGGAGGGGTGCAGTTCTTC	CASRMGGVQFF	TRBJ2-1	TRBD2	few	TRBV7-9
TGTGCCAGTAGTGCGGGCCCGCGGGGGGATACGCAGTATTTT	CASSAGPRGDTQYF	TRBJ2-3	TRBD2	.	TRBV19
TGTGCCAGCAGCTCCCGGAGGATACTCAATGAGCAGTTCTTC	CASSSRRILNEQFF	TRBJ2-1	.	.	TRBV7-2
TGTGCCACCAGCTTCAGGACAGGGAGCGGCGAGCAGTACTTC	CATSFRTGSGEQYF	TRBJ2-7	TRBD1	.	TRBV15
TGTGCTAGCAGCCCCCTCGGCGGCGCAGATACGCAGTATTTT	CASSPLGGADTQYF	TRBJ2-3	.	.	TRBV7-7
TGTGCCAGCAGCTTCACCCTTGGGAGGGGGAACTATGGCTACACCTTC	CASSFTLGRGNYGYTF	TRBJ1-2	.	.	TRBV9
TGTGCCAGCAGTGCATCTGGGGCAGCGGACACCGGGGAGCTGTTTTTT	CASSASGAADTGELFF	TRBJ2-2	.	many	TRBV6-2/TRBV6-3
TGTGCCAGCGGGGAGGGTCAGCCCCAGCATTTT	CASGEGQPQHF	TRBJ1-5	.	.	TRBV11-2
TGTGCCAGCAGCCCCAGAGCTGGGGCCAACGTCCTGACTTTC	CASSPRAGANVLTF	TRBJ2-6	.	.	TRBV9
TGCGCCAGCAGCCAAGCTCCCAGGGGGGACACTGAAGCTTTCTTT	CASSQAPRGDTEAFF	TRBJ1-1	TRBD1	.	TRBV4-3
TGCAGTGCTGGGACAGGGTTTCATACAGATACGCAGTATTTT	CSAGTGFHTDTQYF	TRBJ2-3	TRBD1	few	TRBV20-1
TGTGCTAGTGGTTTACTGCCGAACACCGGGGAGCTGTTTTTT	CASGLLPNTGELFF	TRBJ2-2	.	few	TRBV12-5
TGTGCCAGCAGCCCCTCTGACAGGAGGGACACTGAAGCTTTCTTT	CASSPSDRRDTEAFF	TRBJ1-1	.	once	TRBV6-1
TGCAGCGTTGTTGGCGGGAGGGAGACAGATACGCAGTATTTT	CSVVGGRETDTQYF	TRBJ2-3	TRBD2	few	TRBV29-1
TGTGCCAGCAGCCAAGTCTCACCTAACAATGAGCAGTTCTTC	CASSQVSPNNEQFF	TRBJ2-1	.	few	TRBV4-2
TGTGCCAGCAGCTACGCGAGATCACCCCTCCACTTT	CASSYARSPLHF	TRBJ1-6	.	.	TRBV3-1
TGCAGTGCTAGAGATCTACAGGGCCTTCCCTCCTACAATGAGCAGTTCTTC	CSARDLQGLPSYNEQFF	TRBJ2-1	.	few	TRBV20-1
TGTGCCAGCTCACCAATTCGCCCAAGAAGAGAGGTCTACGAGCAGTACTTC	CASSPIRPRREVYEQYF	TRBJ2-7	.	few	TRBV18
TGTGCCAGCAGCTTGCACTCGACAGGGCCCCAAGAGACCCAGTACTTC	CASSLHSTGPQETQYF	TRBJ2-5	TRBD1	.	TRBV7-2
TGTGCCAGCAGCTTCAGAGAGGATCCCGCGGGCGCAGGTTCCGCAGATACGCAGTATTTT	CASSFREDPAGAGSADTQYF	TRBJ2-3	.	few	TRBV7-8
TGTGCCAGCAGGCCGACTAGCGAGGACGAGCAGTACTTC	CASRPTSEDEQYF	TRBJ2-7	TRBD2	.	TRBV5-4
TGCAGCGTCATTGGGGACTTCTCCTACGAGCAGTACTTC	CSVIGDFSYEQYF	TRBJ2-7	.	many	TRBV29-1
TGTGCCAGCAGTGTAGACAGGACCTACGAGCAGTACTTC	CASSVDRTYEQYF	TRBJ2-7	.	.	TRBV27
TGCGCCAGCAGCCTCCGGGACACACTCTACGAGCAGTACTTC	CASSLRDTLYEQYF	TRBJ2-7	.	many	TRBV5-1
TGTGCCAGCATGGGGAACAATCAGCCCCAGCATTTT	CASMGNNQPQHF	TRBJ1-5	.	few	TRBV21-1
TGCGCCAGCAGCTTACTAGCGGGGGGGACTGGGGCCAACGTCCTGACTTTC	CASSLLAGGTGANVLTF	TRBJ2-6	TRBD2	many	TRBV5-1
TGTGCCAGCAGTCCCCGCGGACAGTATACGCAGTATTTT	CASSPRGQYTQYF	TRBJ2-3	.	.	TRBV12-3/TRBV12-4